The 20 T cell receptor beta chains reported below all come from one sample, sequenced in a study of blood T cell repertoires in COVID-19. Assay used: immunoSEQ multiplex PCR; TCRdb lists only in-frame clones, some missing. The sample yields about 410,000 clones, about nine tenths seen once. Sequencing was performed on peripheral blood. The receptors were sampled from a woman under 40 with active or convalescent COVID-19.

This chain links TRBV29-1 with TRBJ1-2; possible D gene TRBD1, 5 bases. CDR1 is SQVTM and CDR2 is ANQGSEA in the germline V gene. Trimming stripped 3 bases from V and 4 bases from J, with 9 bases between. This CDR3 has 12 amino acids. The CDR3 spells CSVERTSYGYTF. CDR3 sequence (DNA): TGCAGCGTTGAGAGGACATCCTATGGCTACACCTTC.

The chain uses TRBV9 and TRBJ2-3, with TRBD2 matching over 8 bases. The ends lost 0 bases at V and 4 bases at J; junction bases unmatched: 7. CDR1 and CDR2 (germline): SGDLS, YYNGEE. This CDR3 is built from 16 residues. This chain's CDR3 is CASSVGNSGVADTQYF. The CDR3 DNA reads as TGTGCCAGCAGCGTAGGGAATAGCGGGGTCGCAGATACGCAGTATTTT. The entire variable domain, with the rest obtained from reference TRBV9 and TRBJ2-3, is as follows: DSGVTQTPKHLITATGQRVTLRCSPRSGDLSVYWYQQSLDQGLQFLIQYYNGEERAKGNILERFSAQQFPDLHSELNLSSLELGDSALYFCASSVGNSGVADTQYFGPGTRLTVL.

The chain uses TRBV6-6 and TRBJ2-1, with 13 bases lining up with TRBD2. The J segment lost 1 base and the V segment lost 7 bases, leaving 13 bases of the junction unmatched. Germline V CDR1 and CDR2: MNHNY, SVGAGI (reference sequence). CDR3 length: 19 residues. The CDR3 protein is CASNRAGTSGMRSYNEQFF. CDR3 nucleotide sequence: TGTGCCAGCAATCGAGCCGGGACTAGCGGGATGAGATCCTACAATGAGCAGTTCTTC.

V is TRBV7-6 and J is TRBJ1-2; 11 bases are a match to TRBD1. CDR1 and CDR2 from the germline V gene are SGHVS and FNYEAQ. The V segment lost 3 bases and the J segment 4 bases; nucleotides outside the gene matches: 10. This CDR3 is built from 17 residues. The CDR3 sequence: CASSFRADRGLAYGYTF. CDR3 bases: TGTGCCAGCAGCTTTCGGGCGGACAGGGGGCTTGCCTATGGCTACACCTTC.

This clone was detected only once. J is TRBJ1-4 and V is TRBV5-1; D not resolved. The germline V and J ends were trimmed by 4 bases and 2 bases, with 18 bases remaining between them. CDR1 SGHRS and CDR2 YFSETQ come from the germline V gene. The CDR3 has 17 residues. CDR3 nucleotides: TGCGCCAGCAGCGGTGAAAACGGGGTGGGGACTAATGAAAAACTGTTTTTT. Amino acid sequence: CASSGENGVGTNEKLFF.

This clone was counted a single time. J is TRBJ1-1 and V is TRBV5-1, with D hard to call. The CDR3 covers 15 residues. Germline assignment: CDR1 SGHRS and CDR2 YFSETQ. V was pared by 0 bases and J by 5 bases, with 14 bases between. Here the CDR3 reads CASSLVPSAGTEAFF. The CDR3 coding sequence is TGCGCCAGCAGCTTGGTGCCCTCTGCGGGAACTGAAGCTTTCTTT.

The rearrangement joins TRBV4-1 to TRBJ2-1, with 10 bases identical to TRBD2. This CDR3 has 18 amino acids. Germline V lookup: CDR1 MGHRA, CDR2 YSYEKL. Trimming removed 4 bases from V and 3 bases from J; junction bases left unmatched: 12. The DNA of the CDR3 is TGCGCCAGCAGCCCAGGCTTTGGGTCTAGCGGGAGCTACAATGAGCAGTTCTTC. It specifies CASSPGFGSSGSYNEQFF.

This chain links TRBV4-1 with TRBJ1-1; 10 nucleotides agree with TRBD1. CDR1 MGHRA and CDR2 YSYEKL come from the germline V gene. Unmatched junction bases numbered 6, after V lost 4 bases and J lost 4 bases. The CDR3 is 15 amino acids. As DNA, the CDR3 is TGCGCCAGCAGCCCAGAGGACAGGGGGGTCACTGAAGCTTTCTTT. Protein: CASSPEDRGVTEAFF.

The rearrangement uses TRBV4-1 and TRBJ2-3; D not certain. CDR3 length equals 15 residues. Trimming took 4 bases from V and 6 from J, leaving 17 bases between them. Looked up from germline, CDR1 is MGHRA and CDR2 is YSYEKL. The CDR3 DNA reads as TGCGCCAGCAGCCTTCGACTGACGGCCCCGGATACGCAGTATTTT. Its protein is CASSLRLTAPDTQYF.

The chain couples TRBV27 to TRBJ2-7; 7 bases line up with TRBD1. The CDR3 length is 15 residues. Trimming removed 6 bases from V and 3 bases from J; junction bases left unmatched: 11. Per the germline V gene, CDR1 is MNHEY and CDR2 is SMNVEV (reference sequence). CDR3 sequence reads: CASSLGRGLVYEQYF. The CDR3 DNA sequence: TGTGCCAGCAGCCTTGGAAGGGGGCTTGTCTACGAGCAGTACTTC.

The chain is built from TRBV7-9 and TRBJ2-1; perhaps TRBD2 as D (5 bases). The CDR3 has 14 residues. The V end lost 5 bases, the J end lost 6 bases, and 14 bases lay between the germline ends. Germline V gene lookup returns CDR1 SEHNR and CDR2 FQNEAQ (reference sequence). CDR3: CASSPTPSGNEQFF. The CDR3 region has the DNA TGTGCCAGCAGCCCGACACCGAGCGGCAATGAGCAGTTCTTC.

This chain connects TRBV5-8 to TRBJ2-7, with D perhaps TRBD1 (8 bases). Deletions cut 1 base from V and 3 bases from J, with 17 bases between. The CDR3 sequence is 16 residues long. Germline V gene sequence: CDR1 SGHTS, CDR2 YDEGEE. CDR3 sequence: CASSLPPYRGGYEQYF. The CDR3 bases are TGTGCCAGCAGCTTGCCCCCCTACAGGGGGGGCTACGAGCAGTACTTC.

This chain uses TRBV6-2 or TRBV6-3 with TRBJ2-1; 9 nucleotides agree with TRBD2. The CDR3 is 14 amino acids. Trimming took 5 bases from V and 7 from J; bases not matched to a gene: 6. In germline, CDR1 is MNHEY, CDR2 SVGEGT. CDR3: CASSNLAGRNEQFF. CDR3 DNA: TGTGCCAGCAGTAATCTAGCGGGGAGAAATGAGCAGTTCTTC.

The chain is built from TRBV2 and TRBJ1-4; TRBD1 aligns across 7 bases. This CDR3 contains 16 residues. The germline V gene has CDR1 SNHLY and CDR2 FYNNEI. V was pared by 6 bases and J by 8 bases, with 15 bases of the junction left unmatched. CDR3 region: CASRPEPDREEEKLFF. The CDR3 DNA reads TGTGCCAGCAGACCCGAGCCCGACAGGGAAGAAGAAAAACTGTTTTTT.

The chain employs TRBV11-2 and TRBJ1-2, with 7 bases aligning to TRBD1. This CDR3 contains 13 residues. Per the germline V gene, CDR1 is SGHAT and CDR2 is FQNNGV. V dropped 1 base and J dropped 7; count of bases not matched to a gene: 3. CDR3 DNA sequence: TGTGCCAGCAGCTTAGGAGGGGGCTTTGGCTACACCTTC. Encoded protein: CASSLGGGFGYTF.

The chain carries TRBV20-1 and TRBJ2-7; D perhaps matches TRBD2 (6 bases). The V gene's germline CDR1 is DFQATT and CDR2 SNEGSKA (reference sequence). The length of the CDR3 is 13 residues. Trimming cost V 3 bases and J 2 bases, with 11 bases left between them. Here the CDR3 DNA reads TGCAGTGCTAGTAGCCTAGCGCCCTACGAGCAGTACTTC. This encodes CSASSLAPYEQYF.

The chain has TRBV9 and TRBJ1-1; D is ambiguous. Looked up from germline, CDR1 is SGDLS and CDR2 is YYNGEE. This CDR3 comprises 15 residues. Deletions cut 0 bases from V and 2 bases from J, with 11 bases between. The CDR3: CASSVGWAVNTEAFF. The CDR3 nucleotides read TGTGCCAGCAGCGTAGGTTGGGCAGTCAACACTGAAGCTTTCTTT. Together with reference TRBV9 and TRBJ1-1, the CDR3 gives the full variable domain: DSGVTQTPKHLITATGQRVTLRCSPRSGDLSVYWYQQSLDQGLQFLIQYYNGEERAKGNILERFSAQQFPDLHSELNLSSLELGDSALYFCASSVGWAVNTEAFFGQGTRLTVV.

This chain uses TRBV11-1 with TRBJ2-5, with D unclear. The V gene lost 5 bases and the J gene lost 5 bases, with 9 bases spanning the gap. CDR1 is SGHAT and CDR2 is FQDESV in the germline V gene (reference sequence). The CDR3 has 12 residues. In nucleotides, the CDR3 is TGTGCCAGCAGCCCTCCGGTGGAGACCCAGTACTTC. This translates into CASSPPVETQYF. Full variable domain (outside the CDR3, taken from reference TRBV11-1 and TRBJ2-5): EAEVAQSPRYKITEKSQAVAFWCDPISGHATLYWYRQILGQGPELLVQFQDESVVDDSQLPKDRFSAERLKGVDSTLKIQPAELGDSAMYLCASSPPVETQYFGPGTRLLVL.

The chain uses TRBV5-6 and TRBJ2-7; TRBD1 matches at 9 bases. V was pared by 3 bases and J by 7 bases, with 17 bases of the junction left unmatched. The CDR3 length is 17 residues. Per germline, CDR1 SGHDT and CDR2 YYEEEE. The CDR3 sequence: CASSSWPPGQGSGEQYF. Here the CDR3 DNA reads TGTGCCAGCAGCTCCTGGCCCCCGGGACAGGGTTCGGGGGAGCAGTACTTC.

This clone was seen only once. The gene calls are TRBV6-1 and TRBJ1-2, with a weak D call TRBD1 (5 bases). Germline V CDR1 and CDR2: MNHNS, SASEGT. CDR3 length: 13 amino acids. Trimming pared 0 bases from V and 13 bases from J, leaving 15 bases between. The CDR3 loop reads CASSEASGRAGTF. CDR3 DNA sequence: TGTGCCAGCAGTGAAGCGTCGGGCAGGGCTGGCACCTTC.